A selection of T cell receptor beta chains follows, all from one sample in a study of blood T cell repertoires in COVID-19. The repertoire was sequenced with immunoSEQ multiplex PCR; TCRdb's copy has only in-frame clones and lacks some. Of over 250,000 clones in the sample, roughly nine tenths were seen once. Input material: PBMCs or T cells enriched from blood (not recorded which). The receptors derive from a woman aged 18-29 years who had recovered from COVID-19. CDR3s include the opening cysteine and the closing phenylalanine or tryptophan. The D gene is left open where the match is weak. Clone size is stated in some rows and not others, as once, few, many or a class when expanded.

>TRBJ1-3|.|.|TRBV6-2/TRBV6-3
TGTGCCAGCAGTTACCAGGGAAGAAACACCATATATTTT
CASSYQGRNTIYF
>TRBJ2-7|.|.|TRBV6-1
TGTGCCAGCAGTGACCGACAGAACTACGAGCAGTACTTC
CASSDRQNYEQYF
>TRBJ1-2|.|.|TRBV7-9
TGTGCCAGCAGCGTACTCGGGGGGAACTATGGCTACACCTTC
CASSVLGGNYGYTF
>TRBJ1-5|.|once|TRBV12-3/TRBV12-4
TGTGCCAGCAGTCCGACAGTAAATCAGCCCCAGCATTTT
CASSPTVNQPQHF
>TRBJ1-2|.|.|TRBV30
TGTGCCTGGACCGGGGGGGCCAATGGCTACACCTTC
CAWTGGANGYTF
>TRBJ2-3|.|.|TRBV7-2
TGTGCCAGCAGCTCAGGTCCCGAGTCCCGAGATACGCAGTATTTT
CASSSGPESRDTQYF
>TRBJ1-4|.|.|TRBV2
TGTGCCAGCACTGAGGTCCAGGCGACTGAAAAACTGTTTTTT
CASTEVQATEKLFF
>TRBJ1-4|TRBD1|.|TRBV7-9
TGTGCCAGCAGCTTAGAGAGGGGGCAGAATGAAAAACTGTTTTTT
CASSLERGQNEKLFF
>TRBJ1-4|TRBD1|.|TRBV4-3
TGCGCCAGCAGCCACGCCGGGACAGGGAGTTGGAACGAAAAACTGTTTTTT
CASSHAGTGSWNEKLFF
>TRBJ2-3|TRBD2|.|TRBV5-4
TGTGCCAGCAGCTTGGGGAGCGGGGACGCCGTCACAGATACGCAGTATTTT
CASSLGSGDAVTDTQYF
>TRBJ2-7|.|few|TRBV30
TGTGCCTGGAATTTGGCGGGGCTGGAGCAGTACTTC
CAWNLAGLEQYF
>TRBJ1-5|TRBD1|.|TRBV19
TGTGCCAGTAGTATCACAGGGGGCAATCAGCCCCAGCATTTT
CASSITGGNQPQHF
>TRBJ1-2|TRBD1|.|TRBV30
TGTGCCTGGAGTGACCTGGACAGGGTAAAAACCTTC
CAWSDLDRVKTF
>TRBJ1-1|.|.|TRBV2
TGTGCCAGCAGTGTCCAGGGATGGACTGAAGCTTTCTTT
CASSVQGWTEAFF
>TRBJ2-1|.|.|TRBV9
TGTGCCAGCAGCGTAGACCCCCGGACAGTTTACAATGAGCAGTTCTTC
CASSVDPRTVYNEQFF
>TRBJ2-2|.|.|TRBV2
TGTGCCAGCAGTGCCGGGACTCACACCGGGGAGCTGTTTTTT
CASSAGTHTGELFF